The 23 T cell receptor beta chains given below trace back to one sample, sequenced in a study of PD-L1 blockade in urothelial cancer. Sequencing was performed with immunoSEQ multiplex PCR; in TCRdb, only in-frame clones are kept and a portion is missing. The data show 35,000 to 40,000 clones, with 82% seen just once and roughly 18% held by the top ten. The material was PBMCs, obtained around atezolizumab (anti-PD-L1) treatment. These TCRs come from a man aged 60-69 years with urothelial cancer.

V is TRBV10-3 and J is TRBJ2-7, with 10 bases identical to TRBD1. This CDR3 is built from 15 residues. The germline CDR1 and CDR2 sequences are ENHRY and SYGVKD. V lost 0 bases and J lost 2; bases outside the gene matches: 1. The CDR3 reads CAISESGQGTYEQYF. The CDR3 nucleotides read TGTGCCATCAGTGAGTCGGGACAGGGGACCTACGAGCAGTACTTC.

The rearrangement joins TRBV9 to TRBJ1-5; 7 bases are shared with TRBD1. This CDR3 has 17 amino acids. The trim removed 4 bases at V and 3 bases at J, leaving 13 bases unmatched. CDR1 SGDLS and CDR2 YYNGEE come from the germline V gene. Here the CDR3 reads CASSTHRQGDSNQPQHF. The CDR3, as DNA: TGTGCCAGCAGCACTCACCGCCAGGGGGATTCCAATCAGCCCCAGCATTTT. The complete variable domain, with remaining parts taken from reference TRBV9 and TRBJ1-5, reads DSGVTQTPKHLITATGQRVTLRCSPRSGDLSVYWYQQSLDQGLQFLIQYYNGEERAKGNILERFSAQQFPDLHSELNLSSLELGDSALYFCASSTHRQGDSNQPQHFGDGTRLSIL.

The chain links TRBV11-3 to TRBJ2-5; D is undetermined. V lost 5 bases and J 5 bases, leaving 21 bases between the germline ends. This CDR3 has 16 amino acids. CDR1 and CDR2 from the germline V gene are SGHNT and YENEEA. The CDR3 nucleotides read TGTGCCAGCAGCCCAGGTTTGGCCTCAACCGAGGAGACCCAGTACTTC. As protein: CASSPGLASTEETQYF.

This rearrangement joins TRBV28 to TRBJ1-2; D is uncertain. Germline V CDR1 and CDR2: MDHEN, SYDVKM. The CDR3 runs to 16 residues. V lost 5 bases and J lost 3, with 19 bases in between. This chain's CDR3 is CASSIPYLRGDYGYTF. The CDR3 nucleotides read TGTGCCAGCAGTATACCCTATCTACGGGGAGACTATGGCTACACCTTC.

The chain combines TRBV5-1 with TRBJ2-2; D might be TRBD1 (5 bases). Germline V gene data show CDR1 as SGHRS and CDR2 as YFSETQ. Trimming pared 0 bases from V and 1 base from J, leaving 7 bases between. CDR3 length: 15 amino acids. The CDR3 loop is CASSLDTGNTGELFF. The CDR3 nucleotides read TGCGCCAGCAGCTTGGATACAGGGAACACCGGGGAGCTGTTTTTT.

V gene TRBV4-2 combines with J gene TRBJ2-5, with D possibly being TRBD2 (6 bases). V was clipped by 1 base and J by 4 bases, with 13 bases between them. Germline V gene data show CDR1 as LGHNA and CDR2 as YNFKEQ. This CDR3 comprises 15 residues. CDR3 sequence: CASSQAAGRGETQYF. The CDR3 DNA follows: TGTGCCAGCAGCCAAGCTGCGGGAAGAGGAGAGACCCAGTACTTC.

The chain is built from TRBV30 and TRBJ2-1; perhaps TRBD2 as D (7 bases). V was shortened by 4 bases and J by 4 bases, with 14 bases between the two germline ends. Germline assignment: CDR1 GTSNPN and CDR2 SVGIG (reference sequence). The CDR3 has 14 residues. The CDR3 nucleotides read TGTGCCTGGAATAGGGGGGGGATATACAATGAGCAGTTCTTC. This translates into CAWNRGGIYNEQFF.

This clone was counted a single time. V gene TRBV4-1 combines with J gene TRBJ2-5; D possibly corresponds to TRBD2 (6 bases). This CDR3 is 16 amino acids long. V lost 0 bases, J lost 4 bases, and 15 bases lay in between. Germline V gene data show CDR1 as MGHRA and CDR2 as YSYEKL. The CDR3 protein is CASSQDITSWRETQYF. In nucleotides, the CDR3 is TGCGCCAGCAGCCAAGACATTACTAGCTGGCGAGAGACCCAGTACTTC.

The chain recombines TRBV7-9 with TRBJ1-2; 8 bases map to TRBD1. J gave up 4 bases and V 6 bases, and 1 base lay outside the gene matches. CDR3 length: 12 amino acids. Germline V gene data show CDR1 as SEHNR and CDR2 as FQNEAQ (reference sequence). CDR3 coding DNA: TGTGCCAGCAGAACAGGGGGCTATGGCTACACCTTC. Encoded protein: CASRTGGYGYTF.

The chain joins TRBV11-2 to TRBJ2-7; 9 nucleotides match TRBD1. Germline V lookup: CDR1 SGHAT, CDR2 FQNNGV. The length of the CDR3 is 13 residues. The V segment lost 3 bases and the J segment 7 bases; nucleotides outside the gene matches: 4. The DNA of the CDR3 is TGTGCCAGCAGCTTGGGACAGGGTTTGGAGCAGTACTTC. Translation: CASSLGQGLEQYF.

The table lists this clone with a few counts. The chain has TRBV2 and TRBJ1-6, with 7 bases identical to TRBD1. Germline-derived CDR1 and CDR2 are SNHLY and FYNNEI. J gave up 6 bases and V 6 bases, and 8 bases lay outside the gene matches. The CDR3 is 15 residues long. The CDR3 DNA reads TGTGCCAGCAGCCTGGGACAGATAGTTAATTCACCCCTCCACTTT. This codes for CASSLGQIVNSPLHF.

This chain connects TRBV28 to TRBJ1-4, with 10 bases matching TRBD1. The CDR3 totals 16 residues. Trimming removed 4 bases from V and 7 bases from J; junction bases left unmatched: 9. Looked up from germline, CDR1 is MDHEN and CDR2 is SYDVKM. The chain's CDR3 is CASSSLPTGGPEKLFF. CDR3 nucleotide sequence: TGTGCCAGCAGTTCTCTACCGACAGGGGGCCCTGAAAAACTGTTTTTT. Using reference TRBV28 and TRBJ1-4 for the parts outside the CDR3, the full variable domain is DVKVTQSSRYLVKRTGEKVFLECVQDMDHENMFWYRQDPGLGLRLIYFSYDVKMKEKGDIPEGYSVSREKKERFSLILESASTNQTSMYLCASSSLPTGGPEKLFFGSGTQLSVL.

The V call is TRBV6-1, the J call TRBJ1-3, with a tentative D call TRBD1 (6 bases). The CDR3 extends over 16 amino acids. Germline lookup yields CDR1 MNHNS and CDR2 SASEGT. The V end was cut by 5 bases, the J end by 0 bases, with 14 bases between. The CDR3 spells CASSKDGGASGNTIYF. CDR3 bases: TGTGCCAGCAGTAAAGATGGGGGGGCCTCTGGAAACACCATATATTTT.

The V call is TRBV7-9, the J call TRBJ2-2; a weak D match, TRBD1 (6 bases). The V end lost 5 bases, the J end lost 5 bases, and 9 bases lay between the germline ends. The CDR3 extends over 13 amino acids. The germline CDR1 and CDR2 sequences are SEHNR and FQNEAQ (reference sequence). The CDR3 region is CASSSQGTGELFF. DNA for the CDR3: TGTGCCAGCAGCAGTCAGGGGACCGGGGAGCTGTTTTTT. The variable domain in full, completed from reference TRBV7-9 and TRBJ2-2, reads DTGVSQNPRHKITKRGQNVTFRCDPISEHNRLYWYRQTLGQGPEFLTYFQNEAQLEKSRLLSDRFSAERPKGSFSTLEIQRTEQGDSAMYLCASSSQGTGELFFGEGSRLTVL.

The rearrangement joins TRBV2 to TRBJ2-1, with D possibly matching TRBD2 (5 bases). Trimming pared 7 bases from V and 16 bases from J, leaving 14 bases between. Germline V gene sequence: CDR1 SNHLY, CDR2 FYNNEI. The CDR3 sequence is 10 residues long. The CDR3 DNA reads TGTGCCAGCACGAGGACTTACCCATTCTTC. Its protein is CASTRTYPFF. Full variable domain (missing parts from reference TRBV2 and TRBJ2-1): EPEVTQTPSHQVTQMGQEVILRCVPISNHLYFYWYRQILGQKVEFLVSFYNNEISEKSEIFDDQFSVERPDGSNFTLKIRSTKLEDSAMYFCASTRTYPFFGPGTRLTVL.

The chain links TRBV19 to TRBJ1-5; D gene ambiguous. Germline V gene lookup returns CDR1 LNHDA and CDR2 SQIVND (reference sequence). Trimming removed 5 bases from V and 6 bases from J, with 11 bases in between. The CDR3 covers 13 residues. CDR3: CASSYARGQPQHF. The CDR3 DNA reads TGTGCCAGTAGTTATGCCCGGGGTCAGCCCCAGCATTTT.

The table lists this clone with a count of one. CDR3 loop: CASSMWQGADTQYF. For the CDR3, the DNA is TGTGCCAGTAGTATGTGGCAGGGGGCAGATACGCAGTATTTT. The chain carries TRBV19 and TRBJ2-3; 7 positions agree with TRBD1. Germline-derived CDR1 and CDR2 are LNHDA and SQIVND (reference sequence). This CDR3 region has 14 residues. The ends lost 3 bases at V and 4 bases at J; junction bases unmatched: 4.

This chain connects TRBV7-7 to TRBJ2-7; a weak D match, TRBD2 (6 bases). The CDR3 runs to 13 residues. CDR1 and CDR2 (germline): SSHAT, FNYEAQ (reference sequence). Trimming stripped 5 bases from V and 6 bases from J, with 14 bases between. The CDR3 bases are TGTGCCAGCAGCGCGGGACTGGCGCGCGAGCAGTACTTC. Translated, it gives CASSAGLAREQYF.

The chain recombines TRBV7-2 with TRBJ2-5; D gene ambiguous. Deletions cut 5 bases from V and 1 base from J, with 8 bases between. Germline loops: CDR1 SGHTA, CDR2 FQGNSA. The CDR3 extends over 13 amino acids. In DNA form, the CDR3 reads TGTGCCAGCAGCGGCCAAAGCCAAGAGACCCAGTACTTC. Protein: CASSGQSQETQYF.

This clone has a handful of counts. The rearrangement uses TRBV5-1 and TRBJ1-3; weak D call: TRBD1 (6 bases). Germline V CDR1 and CDR2: SGHRS, YFSETQ. V gave up 4 bases and J gave up 0 bases, with 14 bases separating them. The CDR3 consists of 16 residues. Written as DNA, the CDR3 is TGCGCCAGCAGCCCAGAACAGGGAATCTCTGGAAACACCATATATTTT. It codes for CASSPEQGISGNTIYF.

This clone was detected a few times. The chain couples TRBV5-1 to TRBJ1-1; possible D gene TRBD1, 6 bases. Deletions cut 0 bases from V and 4 bases from J, with 13 bases between. The CDR3 consists of 15 residues. Germline V gene data show CDR1 as SGHRS and CDR2 as YFSETQ. CDR3 sequence (DNA): TGCGCCAGCAGCTTGGAGGGGGATGGGGGCACTGAAGCTTTCTTT. This translates into CASSLEGDGGTEAFF.

The chain employs TRBV7-8 and TRBJ1-1; TRBD1 matches 9 bases. This CDR3 comprises 13 residues. Trimming took 3 bases from V and 8 from J; bases not matched to a gene: 4. Germline lookup yields CDR1 SGHVS and CDR2 FQNEAQ. CDR3 nucleotide sequence: TGTGCCAGCAGCTTCCCCGGACAGGGGGAAGCTTTCTTT. Protein: CASSFPGQGEAFF.

The genes are TRBV7-9 and TRBJ1-1; D is undetermined. This CDR3 comprises 12 residues. Germline V CDR1 and CDR2: SEHNR, FQNEAQ (reference sequence). V lost 0 bases, J lost 10 bases, and 9 bases lay in between. Written as DNA, the CDR3 is TGTGCCAGCAGCTTAGCGAGGGAGGTAGCTTTCTTT. Translated, it gives CASSLAREVAFF.